The rows below give T cell receptor beta chains drawn from one sample of a study of post-analysis software for immune sequencing data. TCRdb processed the PCR reads anew with MiXCR; each CDR3 protein has one entry. The sample carries hundreds of thousands of distinct CDR3 sequences, approximately 59% recorded once. The sample consisted of blood. The receptors shown here come from a girl aged 2 to 10 with multiple sclerosis. The CDR3 runs from the conserved cysteine through the conserved F or W. Fields, in order: D gene, V gene, J gene, clone size, CDR3 protein, CDR3 DNA. A D gene is named only where the DNA matches it firmly. Clone sizes are given selectively: once, few, many, or a class where the clone is expanded.

TRBD2	TRBV7-7	TRBJ2-3	few	CASSSSGKRTDTQYF	TGTGCTAGCAGCTCTAGCGGGAAGCGCACAGATACGCAGTATTTT
TRBD2	TRBV7-2	TRBJ2-7	.	CASSRREGLGYEQYF	TGTGCCAGCAGCCGGAGGGAGGGCCTGGGCTACGAGCAGTACTTC
TRBD2	TRBV20-1	TRBJ2-1	.	CSAAGIAGGSNNEQFF	TGCAGTGCCGCTGGAATAGCGGGAGGTTCCAACAATGAGCAGTTCTTC
.	TRBV7-9	TRBJ2-4	.	CASSWEGAPKNIQYF	TGTGCCAGCAGCTGGGAGGGGGCGCCCAAAAACATTCAGTACTTC
.	TRBV20-1	TRBJ1-2	.	CSARDGVLYGYTF	TGCAGTGCTAGAGATGGGGTGCTCTATGGCTACACCTTC
TRBD2	TRBV15	TRBJ2-1	few	CATSPGLSSYNEQFF	TGTGCCACGTCCCCGGGACTAAGCTCCTACAATGAGCAGTTCTTC
.	TRBV20-1	TRBJ2-1	few	CSALPGQPSSYNEQFF	TGCAGTGCCCTTCCAGGACAGCCGAGCTCCTACAATGAGCAGTTCTTC
.	TRBV20-1	TRBJ2-5	.	CSATEGWGGETQYF	TGCAGTGCTACCGAGGGTTGGGGCGGAGAGACCCAGTACTTC
.	TRBV7-9	TRBJ2-3	.	CASSLELVAQYF	TGTGCCAGCAGCTTAGAGCTAGTGGCGCAGTATTTT
TRBD1	TRBV3-1	TRBJ2-7	.	CASSQGWDSTYEQYF	TGTGCCAGCAGCCAAGGGTGGGACAGCACCTACGAGCAGTACTTC